Following are 3 T cell receptor beta chains from one sample sequenced in a study of T cell clonality in common variable immunodeficiency. Overall study findings and caveats: Reportedly, TCR beta sequences from common variable immunodeficiency showed fewer deletions and N-nucleotide insertions.

Their cognate antigens are unknown. Profiling relied on immunoSEQ multiplex PCR, and the TCRdb table lists in-frame clones only, not all of them. The sample shows about 33,000 clones, none of them appearing just once. The sequenced sample consisted of peripheral blood mononuclear cells. The receptors shown here come from a human donor with common variable immunodeficiency.

In regard to this clone: Coverage ceases 3 residues before the CDR3 finishes, and the germline J gene fills in the end. This chain joins TRBV6-2 or TRBV6-3 and TRBJ2-5; 11 nucleotides align to TRBD2. Germline values: CDR1 MNHEY, CDR2 SVGEGT. This CDR3 comprises 16 residues. V gave up 4 bases and J gave up 2 bases; unmatched junction bases: 6. The CDR3 protein is CASSSPGLAAQETQYF. The sequenced part of the CDR3 DNA is TGTGCCAGCAGTTCCCCGGGACTAGCGGCGCAAGAGACC.

This clone appeared many times. The read gets to within 3 residues of the CDR3 end, and the germline J gene fills in the rest. The chain recombines TRBV18 with TRBJ2-1, with TRBD1 matching over 9 bases. Losses at the gene ends were 4 bases for V and 6 bases for J; bases not matched to a gene: 7. The CDR3 consists of 15 residues. Germline CDR1 and CDR2: KGHSH and LQKENI. CDR3 loop: CASSRVDRGINEQFF. CDR3 DNA (partial): TGTGCCAGCTCACGTGTGGACAGGGGAATCAATGAG.

This clone appeared many times. With the read ending 3 residues before the CDR3 end, the germline J gene is used to fill in that end. This rearrangement joins TRBV14 to TRBJ1-1; 7 bases are a match to TRBD1. The germline V gene has CDR1 SGHDN and CDR2 FVKESK. CDR3 length equals 16 residues. Unmatched junction bases numbered 7, after V lost 3 bases and J lost 0 bases. CDR3 protein: CASSQPRTGLNTEAFF. The covered CDR3 bases are TGTGCCAGCAGCCAGCCCCGGACAGGACTGAACACTGAA.